The T cell receptor beta chain under discussion was sequenced for a study of neurological immune-mediated disorders. Findings of the study overall: Patients with HTLV-1-associated myelopathy showed the most TCR clonal expansion. Those with multiple sclerosis showed the least, falling below healthy controls.

Every sequencing run generated over 180 million TCR-beta sequences from 15-18 subjects. A single record per CDR3 protein comes from TCRdb applying MiXCR to the 5' RACE reads. The sample lists approximately 48,000 distinct CDR3 sequences, approximately 17% occurring once. This clonotype was seen many times. What it recognizes is unknown. The CDR3 length is 22 residues. Trimming cost V 0 bases and J 2 bases; bases outside gene matches: 15. CDR1 is MGHRA and CDR2 is YSYEKL in the germline V gene. Among the participants, healthy controls were blood bank volunteers in Maryland, USA. The chain joins TRBV4-1 to TRBJ2-1, with 14 bases lining up with TRBD2. The sample consisted of PBMCs. The receptor comes from a man aged 60 to 75 in good health. Written as DNA, the CDR3 is TGCGCCAGCAGCCAAGAACCGGGACCGGGACTAGCGGGAGTGGGGGCCTACAATGAGCAGTTCTTC. Protein product: CASSQEPGPGLAGVGAYNEQFF.